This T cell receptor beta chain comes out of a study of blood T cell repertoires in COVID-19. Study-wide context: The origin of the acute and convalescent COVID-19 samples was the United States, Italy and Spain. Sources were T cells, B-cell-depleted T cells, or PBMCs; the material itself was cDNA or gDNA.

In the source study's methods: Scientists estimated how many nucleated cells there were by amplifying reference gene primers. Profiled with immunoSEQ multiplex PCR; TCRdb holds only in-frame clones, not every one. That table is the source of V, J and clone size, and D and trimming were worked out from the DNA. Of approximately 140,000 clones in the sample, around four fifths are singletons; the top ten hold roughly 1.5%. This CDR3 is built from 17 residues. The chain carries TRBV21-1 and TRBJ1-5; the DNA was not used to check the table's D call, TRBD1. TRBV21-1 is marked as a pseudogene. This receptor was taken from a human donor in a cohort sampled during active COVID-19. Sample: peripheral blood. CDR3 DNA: TGTGCCAGCAGCAAGACGCACAGGCGGTCGGGCAATCAGCCCCAGCATTTT. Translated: CASSKTHRRSGNQPQHF.